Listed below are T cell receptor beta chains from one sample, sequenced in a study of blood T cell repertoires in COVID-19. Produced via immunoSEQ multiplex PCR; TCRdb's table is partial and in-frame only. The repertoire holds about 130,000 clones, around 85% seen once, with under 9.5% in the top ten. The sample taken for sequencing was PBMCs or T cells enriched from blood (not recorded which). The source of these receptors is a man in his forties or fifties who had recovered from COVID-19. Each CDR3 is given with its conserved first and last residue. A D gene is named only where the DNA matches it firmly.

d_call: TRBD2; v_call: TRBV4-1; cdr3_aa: CASSQTSGGPNEQFF
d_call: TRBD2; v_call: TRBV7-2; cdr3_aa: CASSQGTGGRGKYF
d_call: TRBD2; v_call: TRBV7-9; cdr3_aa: CASSLGLAGSTDTQYF
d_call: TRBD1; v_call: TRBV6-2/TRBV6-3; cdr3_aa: CASSYKGQVNSPLHF
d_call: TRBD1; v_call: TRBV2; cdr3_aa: CASSVDRAAKNIQYF
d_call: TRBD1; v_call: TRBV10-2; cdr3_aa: CASSGGQVGGNTIYF
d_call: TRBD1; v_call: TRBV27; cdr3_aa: CASSSINTGGGGYTF
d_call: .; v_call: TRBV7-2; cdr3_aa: CASSLEVTRPQHF
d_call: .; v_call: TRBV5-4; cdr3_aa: CASSLALGGINNSPLHF
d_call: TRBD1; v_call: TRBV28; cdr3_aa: CASSFYGPGDRETGNTIYF
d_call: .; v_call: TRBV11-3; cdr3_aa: CASSRDGGIQYF
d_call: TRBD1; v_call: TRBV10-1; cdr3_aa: CASATPRGRFEKLFF
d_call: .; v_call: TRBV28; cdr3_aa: CASSPSRGATNEKLFF
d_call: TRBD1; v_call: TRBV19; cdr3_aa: CASTLGQGFSDEQYF
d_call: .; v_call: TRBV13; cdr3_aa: CASSYQQGYSYEQYF
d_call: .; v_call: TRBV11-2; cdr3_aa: CASSSTGAGYTF
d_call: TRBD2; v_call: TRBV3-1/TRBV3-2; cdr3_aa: CASSQEASGGHQETQYF
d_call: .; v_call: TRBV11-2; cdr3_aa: CASSPGLRGNTIYF
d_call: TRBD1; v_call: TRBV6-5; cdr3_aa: CASRGQATANYGYTF
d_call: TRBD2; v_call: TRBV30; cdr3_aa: CAWSHPSGGPNEQFF
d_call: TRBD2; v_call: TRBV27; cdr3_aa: CASSPRGVAGVNEQFF
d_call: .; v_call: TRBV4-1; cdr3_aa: CASSRVNEKLFF
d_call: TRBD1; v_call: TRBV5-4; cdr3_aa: CASSSTGNEQYF
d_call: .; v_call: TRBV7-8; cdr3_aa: CASTLHQSSEQYF
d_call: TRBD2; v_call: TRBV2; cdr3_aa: CASSEAAGGPGTDTQYF
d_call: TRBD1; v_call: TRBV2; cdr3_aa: CASRDDRGLGTQYF
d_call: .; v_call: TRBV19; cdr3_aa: CASSIDHRRVEGAFF
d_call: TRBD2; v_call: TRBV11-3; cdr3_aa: CASSRLATGELFF
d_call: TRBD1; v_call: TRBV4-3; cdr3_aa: CASSQGQYGYTF
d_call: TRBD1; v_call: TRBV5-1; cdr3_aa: CASRSGTGITGELFF
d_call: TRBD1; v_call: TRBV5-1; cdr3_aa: CASSLVAGGASNYGYTF
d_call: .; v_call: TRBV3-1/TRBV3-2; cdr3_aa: CASSQDGGFGAFF
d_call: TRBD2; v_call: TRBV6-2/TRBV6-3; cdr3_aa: CASSYSRGGQETQYF
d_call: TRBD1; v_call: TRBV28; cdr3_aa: CASSWGDRDGEKLFF
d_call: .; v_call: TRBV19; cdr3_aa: CASSIEGGRSSYNEQFF
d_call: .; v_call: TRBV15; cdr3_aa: CATTDPQGTDGNTIYF
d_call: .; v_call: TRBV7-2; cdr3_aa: CASSPQGFNSPLHF
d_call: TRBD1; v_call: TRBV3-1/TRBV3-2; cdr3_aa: CASSPDRGNSPLHF
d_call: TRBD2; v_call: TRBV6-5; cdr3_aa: CASVLAEQETQYF
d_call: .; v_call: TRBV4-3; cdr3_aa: CASSTNRDMRSPLHF
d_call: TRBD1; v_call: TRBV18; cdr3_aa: CASSPKGQGEQYF